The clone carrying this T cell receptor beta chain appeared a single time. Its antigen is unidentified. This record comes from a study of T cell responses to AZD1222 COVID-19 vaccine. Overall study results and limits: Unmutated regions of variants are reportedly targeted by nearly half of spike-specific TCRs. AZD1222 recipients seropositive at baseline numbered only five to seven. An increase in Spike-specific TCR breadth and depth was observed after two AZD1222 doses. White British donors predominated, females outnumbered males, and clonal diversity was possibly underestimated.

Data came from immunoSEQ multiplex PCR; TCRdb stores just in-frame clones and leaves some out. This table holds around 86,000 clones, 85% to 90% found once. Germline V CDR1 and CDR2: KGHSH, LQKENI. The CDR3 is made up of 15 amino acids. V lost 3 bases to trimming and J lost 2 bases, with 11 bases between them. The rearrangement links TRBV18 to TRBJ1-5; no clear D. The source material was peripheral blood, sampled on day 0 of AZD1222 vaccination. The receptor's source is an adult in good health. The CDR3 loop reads CASSPAGSGNQPQHF. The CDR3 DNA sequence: TGTGCCAGCTCACCGGCGGGGTCGGGCAATCAGCCCCAGCATTTT.